This T cell receptor beta chain was sequenced during a study of CD8+CD57+ T cells in acquired aplastic anemia. The overall study: Sorting CD4+ and CD8+ cells gave DNA averaging about 3.2 ug.

TCR beta VDJ and CDR3 were profiled, and genomic DNA was the template. TCRdb ran MiXCR on the reads and lists one entry per CDR3 protein. This sample has roughly 300,000 distinct CDR3 sequences; roughly three fifths occur once, and the top ten carry approximately 8.2%. This clonotype was counted many times. The CDR3 is made up of 15 amino acids. Germline CDR1 is SNHLY and CDR2 is FYNNEI. The ends lost 0 bases at V and 7 bases at J; junction bases unmatched: 5. The material sequenced was sorted CD4+, CD8+, or CD8+CD57+ T cells (not recorded which) from PBMCs. The chain links TRBV2 to TRBJ2-4; TRBD1 aligns across 8 bases. The source of this sequence is a human donor with severe aplastic anemia or a healthy control (not recorded which). CDR3 bases: TGTGCCAGCAGTGAAGCGGTGAGACAGGGGAACATTCAGTACTTC. Amino acids: CASSEAVRQGNIQYF.